This section outlines one T cell receptor beta chain sequence together with its context. This specimen comes from a study of shared clonotypes between healthy human individuals. CDR1 MGHRA and CDR2 YSYEKL come from the germline V gene. The CDR3 totals 18 residues. Trimming took 4 bases from V and 0 from J, leaving 18 bases between them. TCRdb's copy holds only in-frame clones and misses some; the assay was immunoSEQ multiplex PCR. The data contain about 2.4 million clones, roughly 92% of them singletons. This sequence originates from a man in his late teens or twenties in good health. What was sequenced was naive CD4+ T cells sorted from blood. Subset defined: CD45RA+ positively selected. The rearrangement uses TRBV4-1 and TRBJ2-2, with D possibly being TRBD1 or TRBD2 (5 bases each). Here the CDR3 reads CASSPFPGTAANTGELFF. The CDR3 coding sequence is TGCGCCAGCAGCCCTTTTCCTGGGACGGCCGCGAACACCGGGGAGCTGTTTTTT.